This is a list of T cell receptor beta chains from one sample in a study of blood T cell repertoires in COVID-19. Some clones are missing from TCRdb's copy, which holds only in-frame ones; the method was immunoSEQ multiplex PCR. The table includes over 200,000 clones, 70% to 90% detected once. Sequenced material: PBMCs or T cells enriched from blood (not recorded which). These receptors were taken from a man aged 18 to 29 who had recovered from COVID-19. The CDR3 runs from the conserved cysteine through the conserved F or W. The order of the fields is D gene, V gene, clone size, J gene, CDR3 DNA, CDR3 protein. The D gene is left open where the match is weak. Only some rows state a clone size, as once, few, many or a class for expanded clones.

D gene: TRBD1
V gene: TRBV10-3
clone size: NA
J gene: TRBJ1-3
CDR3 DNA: TGTGCCATCATGGACAGGGAACTACTTGGGGGAAACACCATATATTTT
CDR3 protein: CAIMDRELLGGNTIYF

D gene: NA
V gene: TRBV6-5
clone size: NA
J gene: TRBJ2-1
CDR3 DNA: TGTGCCAGCAGGGAGGGCGCTAGTCAGTACAATGAGCAGTTCTTC
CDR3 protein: CASREGASQYNEQFF

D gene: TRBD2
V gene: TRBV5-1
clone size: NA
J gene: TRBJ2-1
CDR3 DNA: TGCGCCAGAGCGGGGGAGTCCTTGGGGAATGAGCAGTTCTTC
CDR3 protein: CARAGESLGNEQFF

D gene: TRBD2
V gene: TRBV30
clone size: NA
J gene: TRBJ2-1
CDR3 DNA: TGTGCCTGGAGTACCCGGACTAGCGGGAGATCCTACAATGAGCAGTTCTTC
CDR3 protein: CAWSTRTSGRSYNEQFF

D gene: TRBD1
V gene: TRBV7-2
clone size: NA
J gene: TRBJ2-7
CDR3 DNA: TGTGCCAGCAGCTCCGGGACAGGGATAGGGGAGCAGTACTTC
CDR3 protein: CASSSGTGIGEQYF

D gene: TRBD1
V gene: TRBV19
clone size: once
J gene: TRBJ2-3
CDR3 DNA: TGTGCCAGTAGTAATGGACAGGGTCCCGCAGATACGCAGTATTTT
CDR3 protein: CASSNGQGPADTQYF

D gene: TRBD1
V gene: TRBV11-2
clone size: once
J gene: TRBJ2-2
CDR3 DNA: TGTGCCAGCAGCTTTCCGGGACAGAGGACCGGGGAGCTGTTTTTT
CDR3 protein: CASSFPGQRTGELFF

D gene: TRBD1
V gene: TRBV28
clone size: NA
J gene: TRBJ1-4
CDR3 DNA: TGTGCCAGCAGTTCTGGACAGGCAGGTGAAAAACTGTTTTTT
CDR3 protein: CASSSGQAGEKLFF

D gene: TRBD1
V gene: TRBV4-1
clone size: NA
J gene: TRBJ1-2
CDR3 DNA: TGCGCCAGCAACCGGGACAGGGATAATGGCTACACCTTC
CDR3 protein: CASNRDRDNGYTF

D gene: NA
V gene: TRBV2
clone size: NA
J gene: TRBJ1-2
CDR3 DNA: TGTGCCAGCAGTGAAGGGAACAGGGCCAGGGGTGGCTACACCTTC
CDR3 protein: CASSEGNRARGGYTF

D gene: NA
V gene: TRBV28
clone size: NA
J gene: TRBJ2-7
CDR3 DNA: TGTGCCAGCAGCATCGACAGCTCCTACGAGCAGTACTTC
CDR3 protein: CASSIDSSYEQYF

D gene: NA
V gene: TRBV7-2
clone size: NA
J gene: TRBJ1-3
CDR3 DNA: TGTGCCAGCAGCAAAGACACCTTAGCCTTACAGGGATTTGGAAACACCATATATTTT
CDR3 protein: CASSKDTLALQGFGNTIYF

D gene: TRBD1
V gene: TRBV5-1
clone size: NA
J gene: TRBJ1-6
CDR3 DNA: TGCGCCAGCAGCTTGGATTCAGGGGGCGTTAGGAATTCACCCCTCCACTTT
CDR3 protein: CASSLDSGGVRNSPLHF

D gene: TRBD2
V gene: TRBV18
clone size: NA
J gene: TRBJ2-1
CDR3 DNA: TGTGCCAGCTCGGCCAAGCTAGCGGGTCCAAATGAGCAGTTCTTC
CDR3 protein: CASSAKLAGPNEQFF

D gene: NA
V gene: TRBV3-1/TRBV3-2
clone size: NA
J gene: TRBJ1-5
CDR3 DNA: TGTGCCAGCAGCCAAGGACAGGCCCGCCTTAACAATCAGCCCCAGCATTTT
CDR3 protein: CASSQGQARLNNQPQHF

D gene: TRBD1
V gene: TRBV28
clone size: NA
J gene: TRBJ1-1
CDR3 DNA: TGTGCCAGCAGTTTCCACCAGGGGGCCGGAGCTTTCTTT
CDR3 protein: CASSFHQGAGAFF

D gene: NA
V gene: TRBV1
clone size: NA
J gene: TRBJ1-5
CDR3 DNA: TGCACCAGCAGCCAAGAGGACAGGGGGGGATATAGCAATCAGCCCCAGCATTTT
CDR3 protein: CTSSQEDRGGYSNQPQHF

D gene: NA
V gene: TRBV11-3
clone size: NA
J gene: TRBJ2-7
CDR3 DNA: TGTGCCAGCAGCTTAGAGCGGGGCAGCGACGAGCAGTACTTC
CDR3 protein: CASSLERGSDEQYF

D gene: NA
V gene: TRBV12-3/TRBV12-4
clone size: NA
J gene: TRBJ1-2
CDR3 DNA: TGTGCCAGCAGTTTAGGCAGTAACTATGGCTACACCTTC
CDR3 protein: CASSLGSNYGYTF

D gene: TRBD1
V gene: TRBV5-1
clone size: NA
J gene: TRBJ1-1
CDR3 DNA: TGCGCCAGCAGCAGACCGGGACAGGGGCCGATGAACACTGAAGCTTTCTTT
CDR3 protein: CASSRPGQGPMNTEAFF

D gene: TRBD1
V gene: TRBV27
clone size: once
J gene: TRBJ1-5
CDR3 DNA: TGTGCCAGCAGTTTATATGGGCCGGGACAGAATCAGCCCCAGCATTTT
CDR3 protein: CASSLYGPGQNQPQHF

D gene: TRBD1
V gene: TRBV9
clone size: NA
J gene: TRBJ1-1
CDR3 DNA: TGTGCCAGCAGCGTAGTGGGGACAGGAAACACTGAAGCTTTCTTT
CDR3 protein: CASSVVGTGNTEAFF

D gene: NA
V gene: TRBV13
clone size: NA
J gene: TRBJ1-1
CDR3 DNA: TGTGCCAGCAGCTTATTCTTCCTGCAGGGCCTGAACACTGAAGCTTTCTTT
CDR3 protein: CASSLFFLQGLNTEAFF

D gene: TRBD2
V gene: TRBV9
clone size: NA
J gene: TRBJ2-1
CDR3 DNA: TGTGCCAGCAGCGTAGGGACTAGCGGGAGCAATGAGCAGTTCTTC
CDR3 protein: CASSVGTSGSNEQFF

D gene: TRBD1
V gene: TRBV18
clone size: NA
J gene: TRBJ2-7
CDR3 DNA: TGTGCCAGCTCACCACCTCCAGGACAGGGGGTGCAGTACTTC
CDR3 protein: CASSPPPGQGVQYF

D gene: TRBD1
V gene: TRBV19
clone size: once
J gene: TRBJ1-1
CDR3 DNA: TGTGCCAGTAGTAAAAACCTGGGACAGGGGCCGAACACTGAAGCTTTCTTT
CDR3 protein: CASSKNLGQGPNTEAFF

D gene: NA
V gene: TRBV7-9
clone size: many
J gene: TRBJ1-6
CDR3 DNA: TGTCCCACCCCCCCCCACGACCGGGGGGGAGTAAATTCACCCCTCCACTTT
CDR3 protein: CPTPPHDRGGVNSPLHF

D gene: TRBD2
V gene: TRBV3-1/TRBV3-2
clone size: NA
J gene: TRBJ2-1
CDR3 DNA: TGTGCCAGCAGCCAAGGGCTAGCGGGCCTTCAGTTCTTC
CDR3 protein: CASSQGLAGLQFF

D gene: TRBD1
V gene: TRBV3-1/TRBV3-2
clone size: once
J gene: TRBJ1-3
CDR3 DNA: TGTGCCAGCAGCCGAGTGACAGGGCCCGGAAACACCATATATTTT
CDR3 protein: CASSRVTGPGNTIYF

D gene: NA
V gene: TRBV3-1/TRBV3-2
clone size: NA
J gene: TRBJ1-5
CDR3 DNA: TGTGCCAGCAGCCCAGACAGTAGCAATCAGCCCCAGCATTTT
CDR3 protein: CASSPDSSNQPQHF

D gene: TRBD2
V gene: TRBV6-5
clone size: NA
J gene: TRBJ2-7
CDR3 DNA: TGTGCCAGCAGGGGAATTGGACTAGCGGGTTACGAGCAGTACTTC
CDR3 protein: CASRGIGLAGYEQYF

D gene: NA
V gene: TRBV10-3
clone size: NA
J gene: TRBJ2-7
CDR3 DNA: TGTGCCATCAGACCAGGAGAGGGCGAGCAGTACTTC
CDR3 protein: CAIRPGEGEQYF

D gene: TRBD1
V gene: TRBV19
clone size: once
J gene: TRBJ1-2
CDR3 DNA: TGTGCCAGTAGTATCTCCCGGACAGGGGTCTATGGCTACACCTTC
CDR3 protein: CASSISRTGVYGYTF

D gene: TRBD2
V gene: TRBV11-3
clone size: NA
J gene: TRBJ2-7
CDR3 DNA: TGTGCCAGCAGCTCTGGCGGGAGCGACGAGCAGTACTTC
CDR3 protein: CASSSGGSDEQYF